The TCR beta chain described here comes from a study of cytomegalovirus exposure and HLA in healthy donors. This clone was seen a few times. Its target is unknown. The V end lost 1 base, the J end lost 7 bases, and 18 bases lay between the germline ends. CDR1 is SGHDT, CDR2 YYEEEE, per germline. The CDR3 length is 17 residues. General study points: Productive status was seen about 87% or about 30% of the time for most TCR beta V segments in an earlier analysis.

PCR primers comprised 60 Vbeta and 13 Jbeta primers. Clones were sequenced by immunoSEQ multiplex PCR, and TCRdb holds only the in-frame ones, with some missing. The repertoire holds around 120,000 clones, with 60% to 85% as singletons. The sequence was obtained from a woman between 40 and 50 years old in good health and CMV-seropositive. The sequencing sample was made of PBMCs. The rearrangement links TRBV5-6 to TRBJ1-6, with TRBD1 as a possible D gene (6 bases). The CDR3, as DNA: TGTGCCAGCAGCTTGTTCTCCACGGGACACCCGAATTCACCCCTCCACTTT. Translating gives CASSLFSTGHPNSPLHF. The full variable domain, in which reference TRBV5-6 and TRBJ1-6 provide the parts outside the CDR3, is DAGVTQSPTHLIKTRGQQVTLRCSPKSGHDTVSWYQQALGQGPQFIFQYYEEEERQRGNFPDRFSGHQFPNYSSELNVNALLLGDSALYLCASSLFSTGHPNSPLHFGNGTRLTVT.